A selection of T cell receptor beta chains follows, all from one sample in a study of cytomegalovirus exposure and HLA in healthy donors. Repertoires were generated with immunoSEQ multiplex PCR, while TCRdb's copy carries only in-frame clones and drops some. The top ten hold approximately 1.8% of the sample, which has about 190,000 clones, 73% seen once. Sequencing was performed on PBMCs. The source is a woman in her thirties in good health and CMV-seronegative. The CDR3 runs from the conserved cysteine through the conserved F or W. The D gene is left open where the match is weak. A row's size may be missing; if present it is once, few, many or a size class.

D gene: TRBD1; clone size: -; V gene: TRBV9; J gene: TRBJ2-1; CDR3 protein: CASSEKPGQGRSYNEQFF; CDR3 DNA: TGTGCCAGCAGTGAGAAACCGGGACAGGGGCGGTCCTACAATGAGCAGTTCTTC
D gene: -; clone size: -; V gene: TRBV30; J gene: TRBJ1-2; CDR3 protein: CAWSRRVEFYGYTF; CDR3 DNA: TGTGCCTGGAGCCGTCGGGTGGAATTCTATGGCTACACCTTC
D gene: -; clone size: -; V gene: TRBV4-1; J gene: TRBJ2-5; CDR3 protein: CASSRGPGETQYF; CDR3 DNA: TGCGCCAGCAGCCGGGGGCCCGGGGAGACCCAGTACTTC
D gene: TRBD2; clone size: -; V gene: TRBV5-1; J gene: TRBJ2-3; CDR3 protein: CASKLAGGKDTQYF; CDR3 DNA: TGCGCCAGCAAGCTAGCGGGAGGGAAAGATACGCAGTATTTT
D gene: -; clone size: few; V gene: TRBV27; J gene: TRBJ2-7; CDR3 protein: CASSLKAVGVSYEQYF; CDR3 DNA: TGTGCCAGCAGTTTAAAGGCGGTAGGGGTCTCCTACGAGCAGTACTTC
D gene: TRBD1; clone size: few; V gene: TRBV2; J gene: TRBJ1-2; CDR3 protein: CASKLDRGGYTF; CDR3 DNA: TGTGCCAGCAAACTCGACAGGGGCGGCTACACCTTC
D gene: -; clone size: -; V gene: TRBV19; J gene: TRBJ1-5; CDR3 protein: CASSIDPRNQPQHF; CDR3 DNA: TGTGCCAGTAGTATAGATCCCCGTAATCAGCCCCAGCATTTT
D gene: TRBD1; clone size: -; V gene: TRBV6-1; J gene: TRBJ1-5; CDR3 protein: CASSEGSTGQTGHF; CDR3 DNA: TGTGCCAGCAGTGAAGGTTCGACAGGGCAAACGGGGCATTTT
D gene: TRBD1; clone size: many; V gene: TRBV27; J gene: TRBJ2-7; CDR3 protein: CASSLSRDRGYEQYF; CDR3 DNA: TGTGCCAGCAGTTTATCAAGGGACAGGGGCTACGAGCAGTACTTC
D gene: TRBD1; clone size: few; V gene: TRBV6-5; J gene: TRBJ2-7; CDR3 protein: CASSLDRVGAYEQYF; CDR3 DNA: TGTGCCAGCAGTCTCGACAGGGTAGGTGCCTACGAGCAGTACTTC
D gene: TRBD2; clone size: few; V gene: TRBV6-6; J gene: TRBJ2-7; CDR3 protein: CASSGSGRMGEQYF; CDR3 DNA: TGTGCCAGCAGTGGGAGCGGGAGGATGGGGGAGCAGTACTTC
D gene: -; clone size: -; V gene: TRBV6-1; J gene: TRBJ2-1; CDR3 protein: CASRQGVEQFF; CDR3 DNA: TGTGCCAGCAGACAGGGAGTTGAGCAGTTCTTC
D gene: TRBD1; clone size: -; V gene: TRBV19; J gene: TRBJ2-5; CDR3 protein: CASSMRTGGGIGVETQYF; CDR3 DNA: TGTGCCAGTAGTATGAGGACAGGGGGCGGAATAGGTGTGGAGACCCAGTACTTC
D gene: -; clone size: -; V gene: TRBV5-8; J gene: TRBJ2-5; CDR3 protein: CASRAGPPGWEQYF; CDR3 DNA: TGTGCCAGCAGGGCCGGGCCCCCAGGTTGGGAGCAGTACTTC
D gene: TRBD1; clone size: -; V gene: TRBV27; J gene: TRBJ1-6; CDR3 protein: CASSLRGSSSYNSPLHF; CDR3 DNA: TGTGCCAGCAGCCTCAGGGGGTCTAGCTCCTATAATTCACCCCTCCACTTT
D gene: -; clone size: -; V gene: TRBV28; J gene: TRBJ1-5; CDR3 protein: CASTLPRGPQHF; CDR3 DNA: TGTGCCAGCACTTTACCCCGGGGGCCCCAGCATTTT
D gene: -; clone size: many; V gene: TRBV30; J gene: TRBJ1-1; CDR3 protein: CAWSAGVGDEAFF; CDR3 DNA: TGTGCCTGGAGTGCCGGAGTCGGGGATGAAGCTTTCTTT
D gene: -; clone size: few; V gene: TRBV5-1; J gene: TRBJ1-1; CDR3 protein: CASSLRGGTEAFF; CDR3 DNA: TGCGCCAGCAGCTTGAGAGGAGGAACTGAAGCTTTCTTT
D gene: -; clone size: few; V gene: TRBV7-6; J gene: TRBJ1-2; CDR3 protein: CASSLDTGLYGYTF; CDR3 DNA: TGTGCCAGCAGCTTAGACACAGGATTATATGGCTACACCTTC
D gene: -; clone size: -; V gene: TRBV11-2; J gene: TRBJ2-7; CDR3 protein: CASSLEGLARYEQYF; CDR3 DNA: TGTGCCAGCAGCTTAGAGGGCCTAGCTCGTTACGAGCAGTACTTC
D gene: TRBD1; clone size: few; V gene: TRBV6-6; J gene: TRBJ2-7; CDR3 protein: CASSTDRGPYEQYF; CDR3 DNA: TGTGCCAGCAGTACGGACAGGGGACCCTACGAGCAGTACTTC
D gene: TRBD1; clone size: few; V gene: TRBV7-9; J gene: TRBJ2-4; CDR3 protein: CASSLGQGYIQYF; CDR3 DNA: TGTGCCAGCAGCTTAGGACAGGGTTACATTCAGTACTTC
D gene: TRBD1; clone size: -; V gene: TRBV7-9; J gene: TRBJ1-3; CDR3 protein: CASRKGQAENGNTIYF; CDR3 DNA: TGTGCCAGCAGAAAGGGACAGGCTGAAAATGGAAACACCATATATTTT